This TCR beta chain is drawn from a study of T cell changes during pregnancy in multiple sclerosis. Sequenced by immunoSEQ multiplex PCR; TCRdb stores in-frame clones only, minus some. This sample carries 35,000 to 45,000 clones, roughly 90% of them seen once, and the ten largest clones take under 4.5%. The CDR3 is made up of 12 amino acids. Germline assignment: CDR1 SGDLS and CDR2 YYNGEE. Between the trimmed V and J ends, which lost 0 bases and 15 bases, there was a span of 13 bases. V and J are TRBV9 and TRBJ2-4, with D possibly matching TRBD1 (6 bases). Sequencing used CD8+ T cells from peripheral blood mononuclear cells, obtained in the first trimester of pregnancy. This receptor was taken from a female donor with multiple sclerosis, enrolled in a pregnancy study. The CDR3: CASSVEGEPPYF. Here the CDR3 DNA reads TGTGCCAGCAGCGTAGAGGGGGAGCCTCCGTACTTC.